This TCR beta chain stems from a study of cytomegalovirus exposure and HLA in healthy donors. Whole-study findings and limits: The classifier was said to identify cytomegalovirus status with high specificity and sensitivity.

TCRdb's table, derived via immunoSEQ multiplex PCR, lists solely in-frame clones and lacks some. Of around 65,000 clones listed, about 91% are singletons. As to this clone: Its antigen is unknown. Its ends do not fully match the called genes, so a read error is possible.

Germline CDR1 is SSHAT and CDR2 is FNYEAQ (reference sequence). The CDR3 is made up of 16 amino acids. V and J are TRBV7-7 and TRBJ2-5; 9 nucleotides align to TRBD2. The sample was PBMCs. The clonotype originates from a young man in good health and CMV-seropositive. The CDR3 nucleotides are TGTGCTAGCAGCAAAGGCGGGGGGGCGGGAATGGAGACCCAGTACTTC. Translating it yields CASSKGGGAGMETQYF. Full variable domain (missing parts from reference TRBV7-7 and TRBJ2-5): GAGVSQSPRYKVTKRGQDVTLRCDPISSHATLYWYQQALGQGPEFLTYFNYEAQPDKSGLPSDRFSAERPEGSISTLTIQRTEQRDSAMYRCASSKGGGAGMETQYFGPGTRLLVL.